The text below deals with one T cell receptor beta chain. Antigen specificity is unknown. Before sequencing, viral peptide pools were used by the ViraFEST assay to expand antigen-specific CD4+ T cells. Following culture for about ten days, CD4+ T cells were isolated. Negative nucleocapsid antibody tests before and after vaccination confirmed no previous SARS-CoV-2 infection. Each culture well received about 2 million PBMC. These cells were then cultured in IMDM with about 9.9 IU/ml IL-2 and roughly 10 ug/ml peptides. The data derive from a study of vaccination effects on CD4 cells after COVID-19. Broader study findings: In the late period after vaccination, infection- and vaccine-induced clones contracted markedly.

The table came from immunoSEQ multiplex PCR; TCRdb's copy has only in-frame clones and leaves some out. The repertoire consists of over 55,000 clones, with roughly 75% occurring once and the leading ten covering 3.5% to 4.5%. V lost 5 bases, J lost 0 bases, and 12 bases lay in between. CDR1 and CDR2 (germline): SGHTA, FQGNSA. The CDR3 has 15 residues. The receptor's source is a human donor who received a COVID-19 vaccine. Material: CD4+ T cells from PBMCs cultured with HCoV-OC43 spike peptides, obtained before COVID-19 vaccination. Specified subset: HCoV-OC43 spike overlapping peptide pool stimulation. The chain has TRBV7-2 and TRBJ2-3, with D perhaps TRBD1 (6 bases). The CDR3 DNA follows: TGTGCCAGCAGCCGCCGACAGGCTAGCACAGATACGCAGTATTTT. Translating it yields CASSRRQASTDTQYF.